This is a list of T cell receptor beta chains from one sample in a study of post-analysis software for immune sequencing data. TCRdb passed the PCR reads through MiXCR, listing each CDR3 protein once. The sample has about half a million distinct CDR3 sequences, around a third seen once. The sample consisted of blood. These TCRs come from a girl aged 2-17 years with multiple sclerosis. Each CDR3 is given without its conserved first and last residue. A D gene is named only where the DNA matches it firmly.

>TRBD2|TRBV7-9|NA
TSSTSGGLETQY
>NA|TRBV24-1|TRBJ2-7
ATSDAKPGPSGVAQY
>NA|TRBV9|TRBJ2-7
ASSVVRDSWSEQY
>NA|TRBV6-5|TRBJ1-2
ASTGSSRGSNYGYT
>NA|TRBV5-5|TRBJ1-4
ASSFKGRYEKLF
>TRBD2|TRBV6-1|NA
ASSEWIDSGVQETQF
>NA|TRBV27|TRBJ1-1
ASSSSVNTEAF
>TRBD2|TRBV20-1|TRBJ2-5
SAGVAGSSLQETQY
>NA|TRBV6-1|TRBJ2-5
ASSDYDLTQY
>TRBD2|TRBV7-7|TRBJ2-1
ASSALAGGTNEQF
>TRBD2|TRBV6-6|TRBJ2-1
ARRTSSYNEQL
>TRBD1|TRBV9|TRBJ1-2
ASSLRGQHYGYT
>NA|TRBV12-3/TRBV12-4|TRBJ2-7
ASGPEASYEQY
>NA|TRBV4-1|TRBJ1-2
ASSQEPGRGGSGYT
>NA|TRBV20-1|TRBJ2-3
SASSSYGADTQY
>NA|TRBV18|TRBJ2-5
ASSPRAGTQETQY
>TRBD2|TRBV5-4|NA
ASSWTSGDYEQY
>TRBD1|TRBV4-1|TRBJ1-2
ASSPSKSGTVYGYT
>TRBD1|TRBV18|TRBJ1-1
ASFTGQGTDEAF
>TRBD2|TRBV6-1|TRBJ2-7
ASSAAGGPYEQY
>NA|TRBV10-3|TRBJ2-1
AIRRETLYNEQF
>NA|TRBV6-5|TRBJ2-5
ASTPDWGTQETQY
>TRBD1|TRBV9|TRBJ2-3
ASSRKRTGASTGTQY
>TRBD1|TRBV2|TRBJ2-1
ASSFEGQGNEQF
>TRBD1|TRBV20-1|TRBJ2-7
SANRDSQYEQY
>NA|TRBV9|TRBJ1-5
ASSSLTDQPQH
>TRBD1|TRBV5-1|TRBJ2-2
ASSLKFGTVNTGELF
>NA|TRBV7-2|TRBJ2-3
ASSPDSPTDTQY
>TRBD1|TRBV11-2|TRBJ2-1
ASSLVRGQGAREQF
>TRBD1|TRBV5-1|TRBJ2-3
ASSRGDRGSTDTQY
>TRBD1|TRBV5-6|TRBJ1-1
ASSLEQGQRNTEAF
>NA|TRBV7-2|TRBJ2-1
ASSLWGGAGLDEQF
>NA|TRBV20-1|TRBJ1-2
SARIRGRVGYT
>NA|TRBV6-5|TRBJ2-3
ASNPPGGDTDTQY
>NA|TRBV7-2|TRBJ2-7
ASSPWADETYEQY
>NA|TRBV20-1|TRBJ1-2
SARSARGYYGYT
>TRBD1|TRBV29-1|TRBJ2-3
SVEPTGADTQY
>NA|TRBV7-9|TRBJ1-2
ASSPPALDGYT
>NA|TRBV7-8|TRBJ2-1
ASSPARGGSYNEQF